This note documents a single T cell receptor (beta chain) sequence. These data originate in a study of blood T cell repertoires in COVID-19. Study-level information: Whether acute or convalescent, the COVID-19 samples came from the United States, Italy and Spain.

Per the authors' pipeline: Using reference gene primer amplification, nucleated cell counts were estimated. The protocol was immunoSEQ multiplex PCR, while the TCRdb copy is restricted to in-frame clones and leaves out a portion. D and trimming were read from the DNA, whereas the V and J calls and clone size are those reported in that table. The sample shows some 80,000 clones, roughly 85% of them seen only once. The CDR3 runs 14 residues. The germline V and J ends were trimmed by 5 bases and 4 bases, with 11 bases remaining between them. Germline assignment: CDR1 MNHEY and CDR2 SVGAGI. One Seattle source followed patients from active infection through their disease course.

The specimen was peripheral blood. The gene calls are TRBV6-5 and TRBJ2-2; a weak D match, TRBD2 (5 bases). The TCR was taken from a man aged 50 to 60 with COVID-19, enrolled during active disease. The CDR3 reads CASSRVRGTGELFF. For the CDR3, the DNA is TGTGCCAGCAGTAGGGTACGGGGCACCGGGGAGCTGTTTTTT.